This TCR beta chain was profiled in a study of regulatory T cells in long-lasting Graves disease. The wider study: Graves' patients with a new diagnosis had received antithyroid drugs under 3 months. Study-level findings and limits: TRBV28, TRBJ1-2 and TRBJ2-5 were segments that persistent disease favored.

With iRepertoire HTBI primers and Arm-PCR of CDR3 regions, TCR beta libraries were built. MiXCR was run by TCRdb on the multiplex PCR reads, yielding one entry per CDR3 protein. The table has a few hundred thousand distinct CDR3 sequences, about 20% seen once; the top ten hold 13% to 15%. Time point given: newly diagnosed GD, antithyroid drugs for less than 3 months. The TCR library was made from RNA extracted from PBMCs. This clonotype was counted ten times or more. The target antigen is unknown. Germline is not matched at one junction end, which may reflect a read error. The CDR3 covers 15 residues. Germline CDR1 and CDR2: SGHRS and YFSETQ. These same records also appear under a second study, on T cells in Graves' hyperthyroidism and ophthalmopathy. As reported in that work: Each diagnosis drew on symptoms, thyroxine, TRAb, thyroid ultrasound and orbital computed tomography findings. A set of HTBI primers served as the primers for a first-round RT-PCR of the TCR CDR3.

This chain links TRBV5-1 with TRBJ1-2, with TRBD1 as a possible D gene (5 bases). The clonotype was recovered from a woman aged 25-40 years with Graves disease. Sequencing used peripheral blood mononuclear cells (PBMCs), obtained at new diagnosis, from a patient treated with antithyroid drugs. CDR3 in amino acids: CASSFGAPGHYGYTF. The DNA for the CDR3 is TGTGCCAGCAGCTTCGGGGCGCCTGGCCACTATGGCTACACCTTC.